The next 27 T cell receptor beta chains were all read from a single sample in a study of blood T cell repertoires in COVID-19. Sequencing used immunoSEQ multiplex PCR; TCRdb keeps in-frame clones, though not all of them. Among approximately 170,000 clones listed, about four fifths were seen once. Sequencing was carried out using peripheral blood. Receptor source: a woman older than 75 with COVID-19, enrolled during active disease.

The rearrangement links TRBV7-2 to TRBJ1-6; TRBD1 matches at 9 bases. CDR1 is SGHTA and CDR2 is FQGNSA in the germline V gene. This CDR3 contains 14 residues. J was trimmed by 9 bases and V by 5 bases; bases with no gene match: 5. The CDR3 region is CASSPGTGISPLHF. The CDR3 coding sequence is TGTGCCAGCAGCCCCGGGACAGGGATTTCACCCCTCCACTTT.

Here the CDR3 reads CAISEGGARGYTF. The CDR3 nucleotides are TGTGCCATCAGTGAGGGGGGGGCGCGTGGCTACACCTTC. The V gene is TRBV10-3, the J gene TRBJ1-2; D is perhaps TRBD1 (6 bases). Deletions cut 2 bases from V and 7 bases from J, with 11 bases between. The CDR3 totals 13 residues. Germline assignment: CDR1 ENHRY and CDR2 SYGVKD.

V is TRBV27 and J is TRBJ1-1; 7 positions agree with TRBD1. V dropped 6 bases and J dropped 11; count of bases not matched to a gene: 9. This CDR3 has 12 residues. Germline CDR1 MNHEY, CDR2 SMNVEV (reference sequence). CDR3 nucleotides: TGTGCCAGCAGCCTTAGGGGGCGACGGGCTTTCTTT. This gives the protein CASSLRGRRAFF.

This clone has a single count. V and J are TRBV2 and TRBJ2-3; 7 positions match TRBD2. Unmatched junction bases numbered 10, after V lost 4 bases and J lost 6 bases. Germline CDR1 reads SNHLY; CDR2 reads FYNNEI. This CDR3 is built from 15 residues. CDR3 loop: CASSAASGRVDTQYF. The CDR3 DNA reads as TGTGCCAGCAGTGCGGCTAGCGGACGGGTCGATACGCAGTATTTT.

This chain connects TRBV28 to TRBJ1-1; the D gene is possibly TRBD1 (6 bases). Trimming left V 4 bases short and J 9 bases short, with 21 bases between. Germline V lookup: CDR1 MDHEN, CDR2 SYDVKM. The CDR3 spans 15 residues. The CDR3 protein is CASSSNRVAGLKAFF. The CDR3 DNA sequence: TGTGCCAGCAGTTCCAACAGGGTGGCGGGTTTGAAAGCTTTCTTT.

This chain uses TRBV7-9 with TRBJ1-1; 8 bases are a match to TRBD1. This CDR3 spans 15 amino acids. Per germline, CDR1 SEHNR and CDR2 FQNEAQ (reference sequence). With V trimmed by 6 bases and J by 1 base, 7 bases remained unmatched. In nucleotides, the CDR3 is TGTGCCAGCAGGGAATGGGACAGGACGAACACTGAAGCTTTCTTT. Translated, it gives CASREWDRTNTEAFF.

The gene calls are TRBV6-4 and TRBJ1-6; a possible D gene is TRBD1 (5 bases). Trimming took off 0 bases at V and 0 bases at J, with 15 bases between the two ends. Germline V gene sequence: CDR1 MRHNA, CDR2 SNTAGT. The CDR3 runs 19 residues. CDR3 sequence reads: CASSDSNYRPSSYNSPLHF. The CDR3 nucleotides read TGTGCCAGCAGTGACTCGAATTACAGGCCGAGCTCCTATAATTCACCCCTCCACTTT.

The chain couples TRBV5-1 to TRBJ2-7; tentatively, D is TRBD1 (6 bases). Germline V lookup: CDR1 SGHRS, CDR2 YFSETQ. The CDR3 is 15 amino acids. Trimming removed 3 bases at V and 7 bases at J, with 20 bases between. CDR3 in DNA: TGCGCCAGCAGCTCACAGGTCCCGGGACAAGGGGAGCAGTACTTC. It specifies CASSSQVPGQGEQYF.

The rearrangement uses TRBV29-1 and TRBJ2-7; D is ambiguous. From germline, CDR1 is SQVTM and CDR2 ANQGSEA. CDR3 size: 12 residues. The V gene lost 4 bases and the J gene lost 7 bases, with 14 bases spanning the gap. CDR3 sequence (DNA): TGCAGCGTTGCCCAAACCCTCGGGGAGCAGTACTTC. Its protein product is CSVAQTLGEQYF.

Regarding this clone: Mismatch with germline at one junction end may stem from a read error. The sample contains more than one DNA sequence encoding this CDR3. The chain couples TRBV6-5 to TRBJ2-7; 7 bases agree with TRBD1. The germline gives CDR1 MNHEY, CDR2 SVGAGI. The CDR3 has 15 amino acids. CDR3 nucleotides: TGTGCCAGCAGTTACTCGAGGGACAGTGACTACGAGCAGTACTTT. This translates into CASSYSRDSDYEQYF.

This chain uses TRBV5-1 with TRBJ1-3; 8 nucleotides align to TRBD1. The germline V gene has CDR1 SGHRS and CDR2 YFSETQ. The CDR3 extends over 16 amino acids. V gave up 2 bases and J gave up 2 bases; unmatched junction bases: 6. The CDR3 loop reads CASSLDRGGPGNTIYF. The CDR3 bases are TGCGCCAGCAGCTTAGACAGGGGCGGCCCTGGAAACACCATATATTTT.

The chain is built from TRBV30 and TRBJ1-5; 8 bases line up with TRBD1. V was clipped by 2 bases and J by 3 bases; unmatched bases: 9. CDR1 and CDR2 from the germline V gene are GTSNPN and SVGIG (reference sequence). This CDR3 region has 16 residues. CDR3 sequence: CAWSPWTGIDNQPQHF. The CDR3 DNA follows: TGTGCCTGGAGTCCCTGGACAGGGATCGACAATCAGCCCCAGCATTTT.

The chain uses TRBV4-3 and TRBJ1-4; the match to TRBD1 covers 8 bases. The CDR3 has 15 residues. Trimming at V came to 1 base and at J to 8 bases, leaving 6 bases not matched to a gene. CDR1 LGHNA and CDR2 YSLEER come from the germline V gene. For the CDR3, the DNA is TGCGCCAGCAGCCAAGTCGGACAGGGAGGAGAAAAACTGTTTTTT. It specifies CASSQVGQGGEKLFF.

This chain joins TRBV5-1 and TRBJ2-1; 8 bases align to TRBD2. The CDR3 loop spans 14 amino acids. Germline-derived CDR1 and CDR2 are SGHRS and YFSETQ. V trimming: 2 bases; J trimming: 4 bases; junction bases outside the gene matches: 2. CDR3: CASSFSGTYNEQFF. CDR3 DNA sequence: TGCGCCAGCAGCTTTAGCGGGACATACAATGAGCAGTTCTTC.

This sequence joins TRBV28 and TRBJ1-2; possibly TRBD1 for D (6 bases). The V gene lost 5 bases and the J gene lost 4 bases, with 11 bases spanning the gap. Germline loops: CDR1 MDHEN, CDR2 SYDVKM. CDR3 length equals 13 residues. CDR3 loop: CASSLRTVYGYTF. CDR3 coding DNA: TGTGCCAGCAGTCTTCGGACAGTCTATGGCTACACCTTC.

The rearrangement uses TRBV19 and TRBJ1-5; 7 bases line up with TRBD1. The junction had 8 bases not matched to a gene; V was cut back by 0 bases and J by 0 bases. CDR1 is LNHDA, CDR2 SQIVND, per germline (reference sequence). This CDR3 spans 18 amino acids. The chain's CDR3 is CASSIDRRDRYSNQPQHF. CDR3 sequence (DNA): TGTGCCAGTAGTATAGATCGACGGGACAGATATAGCAATCAGCCCCAGCATTTT. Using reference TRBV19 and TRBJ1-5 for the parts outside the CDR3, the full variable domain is DGGITQSPKYLFRKEGQNVTLSCEQNLNHDAMYWYRQDPGQGLRLIYYSQIVNDFQKGDIAEGYSVSREKKESFPLTVTSAQKNPTAFYLCASSIDRRDRYSNQPQHFGDGTRLSIL.

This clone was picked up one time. The CDR3 region is CASSPRGLHGDTQYF. CDR3 in DNA: TGTGCCAGCTCACCACGCGGCCTCCACGGCGATACGCAGTATTTT. The chain employs TRBV18 and TRBJ2-3; D call uncertain. From germline, CDR1 is KGHSH and CDR2 LQKENI. Trimming cost V 1 base and J 6 bases, with 14 bases left between them. The CDR3 is 15 residues long.

CDR3 region: CASSTQAGGGTEAFF. The DNA of the CDR3 is TGTGCCAGTAGTACGCAGGCGGGGGGAGGCACTGAAGCTTTCTTT. The rearrangement links TRBV19 to TRBJ1-1; TRBD1 is a possible D gene (5 bases). CDR1 and CDR2 from the germline V gene are LNHDA and SQIVND (reference sequence). V lost 4 bases and J 4 bases, leaving 16 bases between the germline ends. The CDR3 sequence is 15 residues long.

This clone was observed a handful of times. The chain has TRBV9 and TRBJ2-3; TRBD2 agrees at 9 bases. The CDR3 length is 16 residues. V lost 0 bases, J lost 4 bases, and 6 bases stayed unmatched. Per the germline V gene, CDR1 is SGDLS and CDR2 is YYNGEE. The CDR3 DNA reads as TGTGCCAGCAGCGTAGTAGCGGGAGTTTCGGCAGATACGCAGTATTTT. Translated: CASSVVAGVSADTQYF.

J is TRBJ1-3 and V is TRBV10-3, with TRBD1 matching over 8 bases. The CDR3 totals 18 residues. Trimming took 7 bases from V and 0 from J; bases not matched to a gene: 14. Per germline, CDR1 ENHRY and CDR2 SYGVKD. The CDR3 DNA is TGTGCCATCACCCCGTTTATGACAGGGGATCACTCTGGAAACACCATATATTTT. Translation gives CAITPFMTGDHSGNTIYF.

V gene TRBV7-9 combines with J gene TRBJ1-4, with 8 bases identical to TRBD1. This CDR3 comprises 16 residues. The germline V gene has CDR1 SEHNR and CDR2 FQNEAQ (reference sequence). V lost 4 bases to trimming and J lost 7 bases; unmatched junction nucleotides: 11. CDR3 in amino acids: CASSSMGRGPGEKLFF. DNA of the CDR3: TGTGCCAGCAGCTCCATGGGCAGGGGGCCCGGTGAAAAACTGTTTTTT.

The CDR3 spells CASSHNGGISYNEQFF. The CDR3 DNA sequence: TGCGCCAGCAGCCACAACGGGGGGATATCCTACAATGAGCAGTTCTTC. This chain links TRBV4-1 with TRBJ2-1, with TRBD2 matching 7 bases. In germline, CDR1 is MGHRA, CDR2 YSYEKL. The CDR3 consists of 16 residues. The V gene end was trimmed by 3 bases and the J gene end by 1 base; junction bases not matched to a gene: 6.

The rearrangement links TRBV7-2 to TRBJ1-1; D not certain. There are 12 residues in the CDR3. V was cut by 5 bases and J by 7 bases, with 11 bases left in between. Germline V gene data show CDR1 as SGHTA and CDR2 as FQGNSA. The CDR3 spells CASSRVLFEAFF. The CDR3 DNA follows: TGTGCCAGCAGCCGAGTGTTGTTTGAAGCTTTCTTT.

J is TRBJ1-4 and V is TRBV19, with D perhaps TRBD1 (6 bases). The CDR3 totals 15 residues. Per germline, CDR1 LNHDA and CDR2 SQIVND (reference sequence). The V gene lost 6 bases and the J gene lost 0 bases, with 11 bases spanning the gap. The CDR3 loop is CASRGARATNEKLFF. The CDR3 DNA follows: TGTGCCAGTAGGGGGGCACGAGCAACTAATGAAAAACTGTTTTTT. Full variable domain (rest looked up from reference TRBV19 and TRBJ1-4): DGGITQSPKYLFRKEGQNVTLSCEQNLNHDAMYWYRQDPGQGLRLIYYSQIVNDFQKGDIAEGYSVSREKKESFPLTVTSAQKNPTAFYLCASRGARATNEKLFFGSGTQLSVL.

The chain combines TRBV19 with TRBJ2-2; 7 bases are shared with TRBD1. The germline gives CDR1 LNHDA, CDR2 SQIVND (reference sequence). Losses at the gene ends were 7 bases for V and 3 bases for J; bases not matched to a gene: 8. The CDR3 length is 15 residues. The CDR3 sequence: CASINRGRDTGELFF. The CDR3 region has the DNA TGTGCCAGTATAAACAGGGGCAGGGACACCGGGGAGCTGTTTTTT.

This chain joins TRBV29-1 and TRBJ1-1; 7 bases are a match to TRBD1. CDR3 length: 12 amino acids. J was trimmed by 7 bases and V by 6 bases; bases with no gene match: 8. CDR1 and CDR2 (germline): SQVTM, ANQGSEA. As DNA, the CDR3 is TGCAGCGTCAGGGGGATAGTTGGTGAAGCTTTCTTT. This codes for CSVRGIVGEAFF.

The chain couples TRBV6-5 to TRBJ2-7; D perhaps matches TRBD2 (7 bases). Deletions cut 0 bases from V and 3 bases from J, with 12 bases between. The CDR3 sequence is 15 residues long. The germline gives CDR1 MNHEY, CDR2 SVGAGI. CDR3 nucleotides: TGTGCCAGCAGTTACTCGGGGGGGGCAGGCTACGAGCAGTACTTC. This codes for CASSYSGGAGYEQYF.